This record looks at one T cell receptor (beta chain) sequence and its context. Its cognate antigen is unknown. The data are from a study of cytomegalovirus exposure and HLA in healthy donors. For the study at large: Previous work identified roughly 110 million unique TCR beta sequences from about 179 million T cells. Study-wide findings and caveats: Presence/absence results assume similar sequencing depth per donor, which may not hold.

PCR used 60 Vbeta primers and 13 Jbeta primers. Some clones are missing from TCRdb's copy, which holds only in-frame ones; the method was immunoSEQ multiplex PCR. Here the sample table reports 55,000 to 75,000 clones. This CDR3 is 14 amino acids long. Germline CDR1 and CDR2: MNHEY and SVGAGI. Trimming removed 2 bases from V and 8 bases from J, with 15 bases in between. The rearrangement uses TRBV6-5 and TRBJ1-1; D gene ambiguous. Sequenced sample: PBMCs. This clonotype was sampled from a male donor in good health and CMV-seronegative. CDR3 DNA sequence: TGTGCCAGCAGTTACGGCCAGGCCCCCAAAGAAGCTTTCTTT. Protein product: CASSYGQAPKEAFF.